The 12 T cell receptor beta chains below were found in one sample sequenced in a study of T cells after yellow fever vaccination. MiXCR, run by TCRdb on the 5' RACE reads, gives a single entry per CDR3 protein. The sample includes around 550,000 distinct CDR3 sequences, under 25% of them seen just once. The sample in question was PBMCs, obtained 15 days after the yellow fever booster vaccination. The receptors stem from a young man who received the YFV17D yellow fever vaccine.

Ten or more counts support this clonotype. The genes are TRBV28 and TRBJ2-7; D remains ambiguous. The germline gives CDR1 MDHEN, CDR2 SYDVKM. This CDR3 has 12 residues. The V end was cut by 5 bases, the J end by 4 bases, with 9 bases between. The DNA for the CDR3 is TGTGCCAGCAGTCGAGTCGGTTACGAGCAGTACTTC. Its protein product is CASSRVGYEQYF.

This clonotype was detected once. This chain connects TRBV12-3 or TRBV12-4 to TRBJ2-3; 9 bases line up with TRBD2. V shed 6 bases and J 4 bases; nucleotides not matched to a gene: 11. This CDR3 is 16 amino acids long. The CDR3 DNA sequence: TGTGCCAGCAGCGGCTTTAGCGGGAGCTGGGCAGATACGCAGTATTTT. Residues: CASSGFSGSWADTQYF.

CDR3 loop: CASSPLGTVNEQFF. CDR3 nucleotides: TGTGCCAGCAGTCCCCTGGGGACGGTAAATGAGCAGTTCTTC. This chain connects TRBV14 to TRBJ2-1; TRBD1 or TRBD2 may be the D gene (5 bases each). Germline V gives CDR1 SGHDN, CDR2 FVKESK. V lost 6 bases, J lost 7 bases, and 16 bases lay in between. This CDR3 is 14 amino acids long.

The chain couples TRBV20-1 to TRBJ2-7; D is possibly TRBD2 (6 bases). The CDR3 has 15 amino acids. The V end lost 6 bases, the J end lost 0 bases, and 18 bases lay between the germline ends. Germline assignment: CDR1 DFQATT and CDR2 SNEGSKA (reference sequence). The CDR3 is CSARVWRESSYEQYF. The CDR3 bases are TGCAGTGCGCGAGTGTGGCGGGAAAGCTCCTACGAGCAGTACTTC.

This chain connects TRBV20-1 to TRBJ1-6, with a possible D match to TRBD1 (5 bases). Germline loops: CDR1 DFQATT, CDR2 SNEGSKA (reference sequence). This CDR3 region has 13 residues. Trimming removed 6 bases at V and 6 bases at J, with 12 bases between. Here the CDR3 DNA reads TGCAGTGCCAAGGCGGGGGGTAATTCACCCCTCCACTTT. Translating gives CSAKAGGNSPLHF.

The chain combines TRBV20-1 with TRBJ2-7, with D perhaps TRBD1 or TRBD2 (5 bases each). CDR1 and CDR2 from the germline V gene are DFQATT and SNEGSKA (reference sequence). V was cut by 5 bases and J by 0 bases, with 11 bases left in between. The CDR3 is made up of 13 amino acids. The CDR3 DNA reads as TGCAGTGCTTCCCCGGGACCCTCCTACGAGCAGTACTTC. Residues: CSASPGPSYEQYF.

The chain joins TRBV7-8 to TRBJ1-6; no clear D gene. The germline V gene encodes CDR1 SGHVS and CDR2 FQNEAQ. V was pared by 2 bases and J by 5 bases, with 16 bases between. The CDR3 is 17 amino acids. The CDR3 bases are TGTGCCAGCAGCTTATATGACGCTGGGGTTAATAATTCACCCCTCCACTTT. Protein: CASSLYDAGVNNSPLHF.

The chain employs TRBV5-6 and TRBJ2-1, with 9 bases identical to TRBD2. Germline-derived CDR1 and CDR2 are SGHDT and YYEEEE. The CDR3 is made up of 16 amino acids. J gave up 3 bases and V 0 bases, and 4 bases lay outside the gene matches. CDR3 amino acids: CASSLAASGVYNEQFF. CDR3 coding DNA: TGTGCCAGCAGCTTGGCCGCTAGCGGGGTCTACAATGAGCAGTTCTTC.

The chain employs TRBV21-1 and TRBJ2-3. TRBV21-1 is described as a pseudogene. The CDR3 consists of 15 residues. CDR3 loop: CASSKGRSTTDTQYF. In DNA form, the CDR3 reads TGTGCCAGCAGCAAAGGGCGGAGCACCACAGATACGCAGTATTTT.

The rearrangement links TRBV12-3 or TRBV12-4 to TRBJ1-2; D may be TRBD1 (5 bases). V shed 7 bases and J shed 2 bases, with 11 bases lying between them. The CDR3 is 13 residues long. The DNA of the CDR3 is TGTGCCAGCAATACCGGGGCGAACTATGGCTACACCTTC. As protein: CASNTGANYGYTF.

This clonotype was recorded a few times. V usage is TRBV5-1 and J usage is TRBJ2-1, with TRBD2 matching 10 bases. The length of the CDR3 is 17 residues. Trimming removed 1 base from V and 0 bases from J; junction bases left unmatched: 4. From germline, CDR1 is SGHRS and CDR2 YFSETQ. CDR3 nucleotides: TGCGCCAGCAGCTTGACAGCGGGAGGGAGCTCCTACAATGAGCAGTTCTTC. Amino acid sequence: CASSLTAGGSSYNEQFF.

The gene calls are TRBV12-3 or TRBV12-4 and TRBJ2-7, with TRBD2 matching 7 bases. The CDR3 totals 14 residues. The V and J ends lost 3 bases and 5 bases, in that order; junction bases with no gene match: 7. The CDR3 region is CASSLRTRVDEQYF. CDR3 bases: TGTGCCAGCAGTTTGCGGACTAGGGTCGACGAGCAGTACTTC.